These T cell receptor beta chains were read from a single sample in a study of T cells in Graves' hyperthyroidism and ophthalmopathy. Each CDR3 protein is one row after TCRdb ran MiXCR on the multiplex PCR reads. The sample consists of 450,000 to 550,000 distinct CDR3 sequences, roughly a quarter of them appearing once. What was sequenced was blood. Source of these receptors: a woman in her 30s with Graves' ophthalmopathy. CDR3s include the opening cysteine and the closing phenylalanine or tryptophan. A D gene is named only where the DNA matches it firmly. Some rows have no size entry. The others give once, few or many, or a class for an expanded clone.

j_gene | abundance | d_gene | v_gene | CDR3nt | CDR3aa
TRBJ2-5 | . | . | TRBV27 | TGTGCCAGCAGTTTGTCAGGCGGGGGCACCGACTTC | CASSLSGGGTDF
TRBJ1-1 | many | . | TRBV2 | TGTGCCAGCAGCGCCGACAATTTTCTTCGGGCTTTCTTT | CASSADNFLRAFF
TRBJ1-5 | many | . | TRBV6-1 | TGTGCCAGCAGTCTTGGTCACCCAATTTATAGCAATCAGCCCCAGCATTTT | CASSLGHPIYSNQPQHF
TRBJ2-7 | . | TRBD2 | TRBV7-6 | TGTGCCAGCAGCCAGACTAGCGAGGCCTACGAGCAGTACTTC | CASSQTSEAYEQYF
TRBJ1-5 | many | TRBD1 | TRBV6-5 | TGTGCCAGCATCACACGGGACAGGGGGTTCCTCATCGCCCAGCATTTT | CASITRDRGFLIAQHF
TRBJ2-7 | many | . | TRBV7-9 | TGTGCCAGCAGCTTAGAGTGGGAGCAGTACTTC | CASSLEWEQYF
TRBJ1-2 | few | . | TRBV3-1 | TGTGCCAGCAGCCAAGACTGGGGGAACTATGGCTACACCTTC | CASSQDWGNYGYTF
TRBJ1-1 | few | TRBD1 | TRBV27 | TGTGCCAGCAGTCCACACAAGGACAGGGTTAACACTGAAGCTTTCTTT | CASSPHKDRVNTEAFF
TRBJ1-5 | many | . | TRBV7-6 | TGTGCCAGCAGCTTAGCGGGTCCGGACAGCAATCAGCCCCAGCATTTT | CASSLAGPDSNQPQHF
TRBJ1-5 | . | TRBD1 | TRBV30 | TGTGCCTGGAGGTACCGGGACAGGGTGGATCAGCCCCAGCATTTT | CAWRYRDRVDQPQHF
TRBJ1-1 | many | . | TRBV7-2 | TGTGCCAGCCCCCCCCACGGGGGGGCGTCTGAAGCTTTCTTT | CASPPHGGASEAFF
TRBJ1-5 | many | . | TRBV29-1 | TGCAGCGTTGAAGATGGTAGAGGGAGCAATCAGCCCCAGCATTTT | CSVEDGRGSNQPQHF
TRBJ2-2 | many | . | TRBV24-1 | TGTGCCACCAGCCCACGGGGGCGGGGGACCACCGGGGAGCTGTTTTTT | CATSPRGRGTTGELFF
TRBJ1-3 | many | . | TRBV11-2 | TGTGCCAGCAGCTTAGTGGCAGTGCAGACCCTCTCTGGAAACACCATATATTTT | CASSLVAVQTLSGNTIYF
TRBJ2-5 | many | . | TRBV7-6 | TGTGCCAGCAGCTTAGAAGTGGGGCGAGAGACCCAGTACTTC | CASSLEVGRETQYF
TRBJ2-7 | . | . | TRBV5-1 | TGCGCCAGCAGCTGGAAGACGCACGGACGTTTAAAGTCTTACGAGCAGTACTTC | CASSWKTHGRLKSYEQYF
TRBJ1-3 | once | . | TRBV4-2 | TGTGCCAGCAGCCAAGATCGTAGGGCCCACTCTGGAAACACCATATATTTT | CASSQDRRAHSGNTIYF
TRBJ2-7 | . | TRBD1 | TRBV7-9 | TGTGCCAGCAGCTTGGGGGACAGGGGGCTTTACGAGCAGTACTTC | CASSLGDRGLYEQYF
TRBJ2-7 | many | . | TRBV20-1 | TGCAGTGCTAGAGATCCCGGACTGCCAACCTACGAGCAGTACTTC | CSARDPGLPTYEQYF
TRBJ2-7 | many | TRBD1 | TRBV18 | TGTGCCAGCTCAACGAACAGGGGGCACTCCTACGAGCAGTACTTC | CASSTNRGHSYEQYF
TRBJ2-5 | many | TRBD1 | TRBV25-1 | TGTGCCAGCAGTGATGACAGGGGGCGCCGGGAGACCCAGTACTTC | CASSDDRGRRETQYF
TRBJ1-1 | many | . | TRBV5-1 | TGCGCCACTCGGACAGATCCGATGAACACTGAAGCTTTCTTT | CATRTDPMNTEAFF
TRBJ1-2 | . | . | TRBV4-1 | TGCGCCAGCAGCCAAGACTCGAGTTGGGGCTATGGCTACACCTTC | CASSQDSSWGYGYTF
TRBJ2-7 | few | . | TRBV28 | TGTGCCAGCGGCCAGCACTCCTACGAGCAGTACTTC | CASGQHSYEQYF
TRBJ1-5 | . | TRBD1 | TRBV5-1 | TGCGCCAGCAGCTTGGGTGGGACAGTCAATCAGCCCCAGCATTTT | CASSLGGTVNQPQHF
TRBJ2-5 | many | TRBD2 | TRBV27 | TGTGCCAGCAGTATTACTAGCGGGGGGGCAGAGACCCAGTACTTC | CASSITSGGAETQYF
TRBJ1-1 | many | . | TRBV5-5 | TGTGCCAGCAGCCCCCCGGACAGCGTCACTGAAGCTTTCTTT | CASSPPDSVTEAFF
TRBJ2-7 | . | . | TRBV18 | TGTGCCAGCTCACCACGGTCCCCCGAGCAGTACTTC | CASSPRSPEQYF
TRBJ2-5 | many | TRBD2 | TRBV28 | TGTGCCAGCAGCTACTTCCAGCGGGGTCTTAAGTGGGGCGGAGAGACCCAGTACTTC | CASSYFQRGLKWGGETQYF
TRBJ2-7 | many | . | TRBV25-1 | TGTGCCAGCAGTGAACCTGGGGGCAGCTCCCACGAGCAGTACTTC | CASSEPGGSSHEQYF
TRBJ1-1 | many | TRBD1 | TRBV19 | TGTGCCAGTAGTCTTACAGGGGGCGTGTACACTGAAGCTTTCTTT | CASSLTGGVYTEAFF
TRBJ1-2 | . | . | TRBV7-2 | TGTGCCAGCAGCCAACAGGCAAGCTATGGCTACACCTTC | CASSQQASYGYTF
TRBJ2-5 | . | TRBD2 | TRBV7-3 | TGTGCCAGCAGCCACCGGGGAGGGCGGCGGGGCCAAGAGACCCAGTACTTC | CASSHRGGRRGQETQYF
TRBJ1-5 | . | . | TRBV28 | TGTGCCAGCATTACCCCCGGGGAAAGCAATCAGCCCCAGCATTTT | CASITPGESNQPQHF
TRBJ2-5 | few | TRBD2 | TRBV4-2 | TGTGCCAGCAGCCAAGGGACTAGCGGGGGGGATTACCAAGAGACCCAGTACTTC | CASSQGTSGGDYQETQYF
TRBJ1-5 | many | . | TRBV12-3/TRBV12-4 | TGTGCCAGCAGTTTAGGTCTTGGACGGTCCAATCAGCCCCAGCATTTT | CASSLGLGRSNQPQHF
TRBJ1-1 | many | . | TRBV20-1 | TGCAGTGCTGGAGATCGGGGGGGCGTGACTGAAGCTTTCTTT | CSAGDRGGVTEAFF
TRBJ1-1 | few | . | TRBV9 | TGTGCCAGCAGCGTAGTTTCTGGTGGTGAAGCTTTCTTT | CASSVVSGGEAFF
TRBJ2-7 | many | TRBD2 | TRBV6-2/TRBV6-3 | TGTGCCAGCAGTCACCCACCGGGACTAGCTTTTAGCTCCTACGAGCAGTACTTC | CASSHPPGLAFSSYEQYF
TRBJ2-5 | many | . | TRBV15 | TGTGCCACCAGCAGAGAGGTTGAGACCCAGTACTTC | CATSREVETQYF
TRBJ1-2 | many | TRBD1 | TRBV7-2 | TGTGCCAGCAGCTCAACCGGGACAGGGGTCACCTTC | CASSSTGTGVTF
TRBJ1-2 | many | . | TRBV6-1 | TGTGCCAGCCGGAGGTGGGGGGCAAACTATGGCTACACCTTC | CASRRWGANYGYTF
TRBJ2-7 | many | . | TRBV6-5 | TGTGCCAGCACCCCCACACAGGGCTACGAGCAGTACTTC | CASTPTQGYEQYF
TRBJ2-7 | . | TRBD2 | TRBV6-1 | TGTGCCAGCAGCGCACTAGCGGGGATCTACGAGCAGTACTTC | CASSALAGIYEQYF
TRBJ2-7 | many | TRBD1 | TRBV6-5 | TGTGCCAGCGGGGGACAGTTCTACGAGCAGTACTTC | CASGGQFYEQYF
TRBJ1-2 | . | . | TRBV7-2 | TGTGCCAGCAGCTCACCGACGTTAGCTAACTATGGCTACACCTTC | CASSSPTLANYGYTF
TRBJ1-3 | few | . | TRBV11-2 | TGTGCCAGCAGCTTACTAGTAGGAGGGTATGGAAACACCATATATTTT | CASSLLVGGYGNTIYF
TRBJ1-2 | few | TRBD1 | TRBV4-2 | TGTGCCAGCAGCCCCTATTCGACAGGGTATCTTCATGGCTACACCTTC | CASSPYSTGYLHGYTF
TRBJ1-3 | many | . | TRBV27 | TGTGCCAGCAGTTTATTTGCAGGGGTGGGATCTGGAAACACCATATATTTT | CASSLFAGVGSGNTIYF
TRBJ2-2 | many | TRBD2 | TRBV28 | TGTGCCAGTTCGGGGGAGGGGCAGTGGTCCGGGGAGCTGTTTTTT | CASSGEGQWSGELFF
TRBJ2-7 | . | . | TRBV6-5 | TGTGCCAGCAGTTACCTTCCCCCCTACGAGCAGTACTTC | CASSYLPPYEQYF
TRBJ2-7 | . | . | TRBV9 | TGTGCCAGCAGCCCCCGGGGAACCACTCGGTACGAGCAGTACTTC | CASSPRGTTRYEQYF
TRBJ2-5 | . | . | TRBV6-1 | TGTGCCAGCAGTGTGAAGGGAGGTCAAGAGACCCAGTACTTC | CASSVKGGQETQYF
TRBJ1-1 | many | . | TRBV19 | TGTGCCAGTGGTGTTAGGGGAAACACTGAAGCTTTCTTT | CASGVRGNTEAFF
TRBJ2-5 | . | TRBD1 | TRBV28 | TGTGCCAGCAGTCCAACCCGGACAGGGGGCTTTAAAGAGACCCAGTACTTC | CASSPTRTGGFKETQYF
TRBJ2-7 | many | . | TRBV3-1 | TGTGCCAGCAGCCAAGAGAGGACAGTAGTCTACGAGCAGTACTTC | CASSQERTVVYEQYF
TRBJ1-2 | many | . | TRBV6-5 | TGTGCCAGCAGTTACACCGCAGGCAACTATGGCTACACCTTC | CASSYTAGNYGYTF